This entry describes one T cell receptor beta chain. No antigen is known for it. Each donor was nominally healthy when sampled (though unrecorded immune exposures were likely). The sample comes from a study of cytomegalovirus exposure and HLA in healthy donors. The PCR ran on 60 Vbeta and 13 Jbeta primers. Clones were read by immunoSEQ multiplex PCR, and TCRdb kept only the in-frame ones, dropping some. The sample records some 80,000 clones, around 82% being singletons. The study, taken as a whole, reports: Later analysis reportedly placed an Asian-associated ancestry cluster below the approximately 730-donor mean in N-insertions. Previous analysis showed most TCR beta V segments were productive about 90% or about 30% of the time.

Germline V lookup: CDR1 SGHDN, CDR2 FVKESK. CDR3 length: 17 amino acids. After removal of 4 bases from V and 1 base from J, the junction contained 5 bases not matched to a gene. The material sequenced was PBMCs. The V and J genes are TRBV14 and TRBJ2-1, with 12 positions matching TRBD2. This receptor was obtained from a man between 45 and 60 years old in good health and CMV-seronegative. DNA for the CDR3: TGTGCCAGCAGCCTACGACTAGCGGGGGCGTCCTACAATGAGCAGTTCTTC. Protein: CASSLRLAGASYNEQFF.